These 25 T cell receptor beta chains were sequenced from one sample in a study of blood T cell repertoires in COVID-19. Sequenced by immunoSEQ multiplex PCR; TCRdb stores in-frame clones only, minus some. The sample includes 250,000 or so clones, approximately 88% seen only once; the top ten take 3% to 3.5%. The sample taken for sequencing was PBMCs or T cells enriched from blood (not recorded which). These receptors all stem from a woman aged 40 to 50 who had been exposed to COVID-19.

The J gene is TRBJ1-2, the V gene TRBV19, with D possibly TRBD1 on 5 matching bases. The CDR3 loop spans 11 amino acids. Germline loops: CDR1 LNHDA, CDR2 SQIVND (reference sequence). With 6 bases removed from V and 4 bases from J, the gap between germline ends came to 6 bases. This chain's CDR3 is CASRQAYGYTF. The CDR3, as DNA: TGTGCCAGTAGACAGGCCTATGGCTACACCTTC.

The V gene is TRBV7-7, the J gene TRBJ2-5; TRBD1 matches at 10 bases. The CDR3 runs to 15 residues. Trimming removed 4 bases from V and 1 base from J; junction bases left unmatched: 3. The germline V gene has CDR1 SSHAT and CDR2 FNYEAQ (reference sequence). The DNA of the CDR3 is TGTGCCAGCAGCTGGGGACAGGGGTTCCAAGAGACCCAGTACTTC. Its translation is CASSWGQGFQETQYF.

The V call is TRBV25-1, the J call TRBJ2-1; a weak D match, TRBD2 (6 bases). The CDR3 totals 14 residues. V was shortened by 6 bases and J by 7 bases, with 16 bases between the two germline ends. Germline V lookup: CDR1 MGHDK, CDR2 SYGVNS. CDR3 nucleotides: TGTGCCAGCAGAGCTGGGGGGTTGTTGAATGAGCAGTTCTTC. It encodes CASRAGGLLNEQFF.

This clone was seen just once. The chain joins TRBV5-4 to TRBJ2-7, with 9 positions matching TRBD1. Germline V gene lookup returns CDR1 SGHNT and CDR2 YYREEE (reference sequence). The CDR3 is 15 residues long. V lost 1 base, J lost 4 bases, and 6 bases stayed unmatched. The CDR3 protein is CASSLSSGTGYEQYV. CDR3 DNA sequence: TGTGCCAGCAGCTTGTCTTCCGGGACAGGGTACGAGCAGTACGTC.

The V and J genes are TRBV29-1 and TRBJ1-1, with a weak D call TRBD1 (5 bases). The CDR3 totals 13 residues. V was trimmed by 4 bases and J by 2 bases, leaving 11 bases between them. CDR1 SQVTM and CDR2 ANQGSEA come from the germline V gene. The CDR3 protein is CSVVGGDNTEAFF. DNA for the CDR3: TGCAGCGTTGTTGGAGGGGATAACACTGAAGCTTTCTTT. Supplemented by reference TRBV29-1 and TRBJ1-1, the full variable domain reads SAVISQKPSRDICQRGTSLTIQCQVDSQVTMMFWYRQQPGQSLTLIATANQGSEATYESGFVIDKFPISRPNLTFSTLTVSNMSPEDSSIYLCSVVGGDNTEAFFGQGTRLTVV.

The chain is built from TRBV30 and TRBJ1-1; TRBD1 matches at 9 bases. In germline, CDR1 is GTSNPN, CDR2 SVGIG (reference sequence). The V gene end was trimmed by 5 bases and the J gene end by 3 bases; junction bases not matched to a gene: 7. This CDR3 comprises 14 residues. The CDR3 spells CAWSTGGGHTEAFF. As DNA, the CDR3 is TGTGCCTGGTCTACAGGGGGCGGTCACACTGAAGCTTTCTTT.

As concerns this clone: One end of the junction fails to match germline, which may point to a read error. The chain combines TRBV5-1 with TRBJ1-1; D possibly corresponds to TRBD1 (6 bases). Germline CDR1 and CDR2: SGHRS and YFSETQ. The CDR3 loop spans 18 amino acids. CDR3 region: CASSLVQGGGLVNTEAFF. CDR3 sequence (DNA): TGTGCCAGCAGCTTGGTTCAGGGCGGGGGCTTGGTGAACACTGAAGCTTTCTTT.

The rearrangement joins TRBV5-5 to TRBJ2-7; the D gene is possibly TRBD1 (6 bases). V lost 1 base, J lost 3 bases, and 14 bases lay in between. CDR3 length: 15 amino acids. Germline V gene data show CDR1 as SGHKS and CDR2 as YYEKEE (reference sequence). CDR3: CASSLLRGAYYEQYF. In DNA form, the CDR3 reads TGTGCCAGCAGCTTGCTCAGGGGAGCCTACTACGAGCAGTACTTC.

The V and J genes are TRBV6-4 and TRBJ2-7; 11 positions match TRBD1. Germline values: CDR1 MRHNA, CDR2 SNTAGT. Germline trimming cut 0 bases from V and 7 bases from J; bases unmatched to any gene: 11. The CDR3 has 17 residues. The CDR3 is CASSDSEDRGRPGEQYF. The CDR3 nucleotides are TGTGCCAGCAGTGACTCCGAGGACAGGGGGCGCCCGGGGGAGCAGTACTTC.

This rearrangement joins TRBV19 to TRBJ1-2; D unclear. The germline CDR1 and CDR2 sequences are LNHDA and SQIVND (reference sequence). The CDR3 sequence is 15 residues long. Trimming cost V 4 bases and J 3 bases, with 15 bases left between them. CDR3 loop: CASSTQNPAYYGYTF. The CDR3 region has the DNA TGTGCCAGTAGTACACAGAACCCGGCCTACTATGGCTACACCTTC.

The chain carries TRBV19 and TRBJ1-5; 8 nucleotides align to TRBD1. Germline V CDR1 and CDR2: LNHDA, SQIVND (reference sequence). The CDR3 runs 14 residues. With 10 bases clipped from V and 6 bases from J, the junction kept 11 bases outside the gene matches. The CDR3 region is CATRTGPGFQPQHF. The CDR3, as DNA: TGTGCCACTAGGACAGGGCCTGGATTTCAGCCCCAGCATTTT.

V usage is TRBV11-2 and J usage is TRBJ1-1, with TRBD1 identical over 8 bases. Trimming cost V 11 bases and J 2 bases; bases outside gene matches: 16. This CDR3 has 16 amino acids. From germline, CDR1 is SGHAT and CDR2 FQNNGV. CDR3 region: CAPNPQGTGDNTEAFF. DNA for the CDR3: TGTGCCCCAAACCCGCAGGGGACAGGCGATAACACTGAAGCTTTCTTT.

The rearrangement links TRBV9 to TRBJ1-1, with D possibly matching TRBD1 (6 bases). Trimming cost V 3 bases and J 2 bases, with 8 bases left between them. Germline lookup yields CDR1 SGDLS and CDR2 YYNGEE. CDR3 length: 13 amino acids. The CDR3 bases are TGTGCCAGCAGCGACAGGGAAAACACTGAAGCTTTCTTT. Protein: CASSDRENTEAFF.

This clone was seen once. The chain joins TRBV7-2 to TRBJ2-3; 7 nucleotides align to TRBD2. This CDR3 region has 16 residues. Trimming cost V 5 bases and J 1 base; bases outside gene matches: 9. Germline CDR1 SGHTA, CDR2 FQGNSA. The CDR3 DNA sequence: TGTGCCAGCAGCAGAAGGGCTAGCGGTCGCACAGATACGCAGTATTTT. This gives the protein CASSRRASGRTDTQYF.

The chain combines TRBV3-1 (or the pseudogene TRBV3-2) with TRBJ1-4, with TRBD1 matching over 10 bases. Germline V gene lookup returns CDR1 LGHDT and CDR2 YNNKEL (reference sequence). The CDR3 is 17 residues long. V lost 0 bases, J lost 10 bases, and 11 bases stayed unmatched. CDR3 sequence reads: CASSQDSSGQGRAKLFF. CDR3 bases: TGTGCCAGCAGCCAAGATTCGTCGGGACAGGGGAGGGCAAAACTGTTTTTT.

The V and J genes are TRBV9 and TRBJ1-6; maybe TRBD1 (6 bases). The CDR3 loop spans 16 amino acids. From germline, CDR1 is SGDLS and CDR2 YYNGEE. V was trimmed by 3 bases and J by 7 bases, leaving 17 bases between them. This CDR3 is CASSDYREGANSPLHF. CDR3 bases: TGTGCCAGCAGCGATTACAGGGAGGGAGCAAATTCACCCCTCCACTTT.

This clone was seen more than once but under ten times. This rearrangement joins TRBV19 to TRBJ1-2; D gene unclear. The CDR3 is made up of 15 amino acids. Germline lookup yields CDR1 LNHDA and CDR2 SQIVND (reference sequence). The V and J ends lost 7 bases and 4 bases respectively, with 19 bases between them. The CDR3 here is CASMTRRLEGYGYTF. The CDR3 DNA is TGTGCCAGTATGACCAGGCGTTTAGAGGGCTATGGCTACACCTTC. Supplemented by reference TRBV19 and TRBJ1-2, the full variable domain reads DGGITQSPKYLFRKEGQNVTLSCEQNLNHDAMYWYRQDPGQGLRLIYYSQIVNDFQKGDIAEGYSVSREKKESFPLTVTSAQKNPTAFYLCASMTRRLEGYGYTFGSGTRLTVV.

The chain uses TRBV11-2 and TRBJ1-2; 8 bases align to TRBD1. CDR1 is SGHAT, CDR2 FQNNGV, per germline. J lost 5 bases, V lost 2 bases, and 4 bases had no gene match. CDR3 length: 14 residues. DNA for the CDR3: TGTGCCAGCAGCTTAAATACAGGGGGATATGGCTACACCTTC. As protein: CASSLNTGGYGYTF.

The CDR3 sequence is CASAGTADLPGYNEQFF. CDR3 DNA: TGTGCCAGCGCCGGGACAGCCGATTTACCCGGGTACAATGAGCAGTTCTTC. J is TRBJ2-1 and V is TRBV7-6; 7 bases agree with TRBD1. Germline-derived CDR1 and CDR2 are SGHVS and FNYEAQ. There are 17 residues in the CDR3. After removal of 8 bases from V and 4 bases from J, the junction contained 17 bases not matched to a gene.

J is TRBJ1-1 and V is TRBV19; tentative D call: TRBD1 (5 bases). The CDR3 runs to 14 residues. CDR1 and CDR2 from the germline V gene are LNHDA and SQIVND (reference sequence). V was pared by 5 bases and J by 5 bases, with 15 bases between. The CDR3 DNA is TGTGCCAGTAGTCCACAGGTCGGTAATACTGAAGCTTTCTTT. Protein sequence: CASSPQVGNTEAFF.

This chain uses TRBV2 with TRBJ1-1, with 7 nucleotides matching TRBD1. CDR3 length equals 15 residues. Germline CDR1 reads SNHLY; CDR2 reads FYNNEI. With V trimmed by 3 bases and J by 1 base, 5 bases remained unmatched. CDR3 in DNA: TGTGCCAGCAGTGAGAGGGGGACAGCGAACACTGAAGCTTTCTTT. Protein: CASSERGTANTEAFF.

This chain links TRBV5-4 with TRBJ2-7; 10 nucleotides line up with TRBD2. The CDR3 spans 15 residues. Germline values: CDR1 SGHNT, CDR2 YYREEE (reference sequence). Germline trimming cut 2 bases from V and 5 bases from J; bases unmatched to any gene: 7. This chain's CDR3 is CASSFQRGGNNEQYF. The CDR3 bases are TGTGCCAGCAGCTTTCAGCGGGGGGGCAATAACGAGCAGTACTTC.

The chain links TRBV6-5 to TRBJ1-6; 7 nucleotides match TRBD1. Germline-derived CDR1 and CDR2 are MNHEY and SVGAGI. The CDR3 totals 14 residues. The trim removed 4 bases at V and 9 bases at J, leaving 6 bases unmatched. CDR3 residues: CASSSYRGSSPLHF. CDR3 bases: TGTGCCAGCAGTTCTTACAGGGGAAGTTCACCCCTCCACTTT.

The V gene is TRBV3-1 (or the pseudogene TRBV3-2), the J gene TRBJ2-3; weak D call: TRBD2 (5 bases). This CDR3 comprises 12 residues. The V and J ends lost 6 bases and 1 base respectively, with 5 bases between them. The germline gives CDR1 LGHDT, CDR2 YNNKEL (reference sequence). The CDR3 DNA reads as TGTGCCAGCAGGCGGGGCACAGATACGCAGTATTTT. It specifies CASRRGTDTQYF.

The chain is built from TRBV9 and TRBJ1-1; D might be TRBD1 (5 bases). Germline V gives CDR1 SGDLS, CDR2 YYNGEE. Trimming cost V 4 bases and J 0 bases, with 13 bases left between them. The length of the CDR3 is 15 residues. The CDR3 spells CASSQSTVMNTEAFF. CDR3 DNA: TGTGCCAGCAGCCAATCGACAGTGATGAACACTGAAGCTTTCTTT.